This T cell receptor beta chain was found in a study of T cell responses to AZD1222 COVID-19 vaccine. Study-wide background: Second-dose intervals of approximately 4 or approximately 12 weeks were pooled. Study-level results: Only after the peak T cell response were repertoires sampled.

V lost 4 bases and J 9 bases, leaving 16 bases between the germline ends. This CDR3 has 14 amino acids. The germline V gene encodes CDR1 SNHLY and CDR2 FYNNEI. Generated by immunoSEQ multiplex PCR, the TCRdb table keeps only in-frame clones and is missing some. The repertoire has 95,000 to 150,000 clones, about 90% of them found once; the top ten carry approximately 1.1%. As regards this clone: Antigen: not known.

The gene calls are TRBV2 and TRBJ1-5, with D possibly TRBD1 on 5 matching bases. The source material was peripheral blood, sampled on day 0 of AZD1222 vaccination. The source of this sequence is an adult in good health. The CDR3 reads CASSGFRGSLPQHF. DNA for the CDR3: TGTGCCAGCAGTGGGTTTAGGGGTTCATTGCCCCAGCATTTT.